This TCR beta chain was sequenced in a study of PD-1 blockade in classical Hodgkin lymphoma. Overall study results and limits: It was CD4+ TCR diversity, not CD8+, that rose significantly by C4D1.

Assay: immunoSEQ multiplex PCR; the TCRdb copy retains only in-frame clones and omits some. The sample holds more than 20,000 clones, around 80% seen once. Deletions cut 1 base from V and 2 bases from J, with 5 bases between. The CDR3 extends over 13 amino acids. The germline V gene encodes CDR1 LNHDA and CDR2 SQIVND (reference sequence). The patients all showed relapse after autologous stem cell transplantation, while their brentuximab vedotin exposure varied. This clone was seen more than once but under ten times. Antigen unknown. Distinct nucleotide sequences in the sample also encode this CDR3. The rearrangement links TRBV19 to TRBJ1-1, with D unclear. Here the sequenced sample was peripheral blood mononuclear cells (PBMCs), taken before the second cycle of nivolumab. The sequence came from a human donor with classical Hodgkin lymphoma. DNA for the CDR3: TGTGCCAGTAGTATAGTCAGTAACACTGAAGCTTTCTTT. It encodes CASSIVSNTEAFF.